This T cell receptor (beta chain) was sequenced in a study of patients and donors after allogeneic stem cell transplantation. Each CDR3 protein is one row after TCRdb ran MiXCR on the RT-PCR reads. This table has about 960,000 distinct CDR3 sequences, more than 15% appearing once. This clonotype was observed a few times. V was shortened by 3 bases and J by 3 bases, with 12 bases between the two germline ends. This CDR3 is 15 amino acids long. Per germline, CDR1 MNHEY and CDR2 SVGEGT. The receptor was derived from a human donor who was either an allogeneic HSCT recipient or a stem cell or donor lymphocyte infusion donor (not recorded which). It is not recorded whose cells these are; they may come from a transplant donor. The chain combines TRBV6-2 or TRBV6-3 with TRBJ2-1; D possibly corresponds to TRBD2 (6 bases). Sample: blood, either unsorted or a sorted T cell fraction (not recorded which). The CDR3 nucleotides are TGTGCCAGCAGTTATCAGGGACTGAACTACAATGAGCAGTTCTTC. Translating it yields CASSYQGLNYNEQFF.